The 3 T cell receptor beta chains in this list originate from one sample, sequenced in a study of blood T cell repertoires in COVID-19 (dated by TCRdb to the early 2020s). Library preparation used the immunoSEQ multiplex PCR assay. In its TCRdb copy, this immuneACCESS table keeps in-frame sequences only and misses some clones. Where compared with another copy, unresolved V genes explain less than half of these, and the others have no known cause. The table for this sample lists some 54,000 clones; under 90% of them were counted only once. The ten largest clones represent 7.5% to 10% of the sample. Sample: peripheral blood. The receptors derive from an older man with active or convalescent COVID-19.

The DNA for the CDR3 is TGTGCCAGCAGCTTTGCGGGGGCCAGAGGTGAAAAACTGTTTTTT. As protein: CASSFAGARGEKLFF. The V and J genes are TRBV5-4 and TRBJ1-4; perhaps TRBD1 as D (6 bases). The CDR3 has 15 amino acids. CDR1 and CDR2 from the germline V gene are SGHNT and YYREEE (reference sequence). The V end lost 2 bases, the J end lost 7 bases, and 15 bases lay between the germline ends.

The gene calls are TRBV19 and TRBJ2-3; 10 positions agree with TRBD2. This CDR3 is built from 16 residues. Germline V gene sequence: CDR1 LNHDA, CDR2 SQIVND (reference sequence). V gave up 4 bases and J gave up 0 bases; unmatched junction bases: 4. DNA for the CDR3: TGTGCCAGTAGTAAGGCTAGCGGGGGTAGCACAGATACGCAGTATTTT. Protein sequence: CASSKASGGSTDTQYF.

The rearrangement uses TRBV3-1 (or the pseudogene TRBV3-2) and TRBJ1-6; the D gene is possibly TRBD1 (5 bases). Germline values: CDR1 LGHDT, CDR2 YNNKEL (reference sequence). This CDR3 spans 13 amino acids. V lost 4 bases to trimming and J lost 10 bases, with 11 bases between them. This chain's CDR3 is CASSLATESPLHF. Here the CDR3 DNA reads TGTGCCAGCAGCCTTGCGACAGAGTCACCCCTCCACTTT.